This is a list of T cell receptor beta chains from one sample in a study of shared clonotypes between healthy human individuals. Assay: immunoSEQ multiplex PCR; the TCRdb copy retains only in-frame clones and omits some. The top ten hold roughly 0.13% of the sample, which has 2.5 million or so clones, around nine tenths seen once. Sequencing was performed on naive CD4+ T cells sorted from blood. The source is a man younger than 35 in good health. Both conserved end residues are part of each CDR3. Fields, in order: V gene, J gene, CDR3 protein.

>TRBV30|TRBJ2-2
CAWRSAGRVNTGELFF
>TRBV18|TRBJ2-2
CASSPLGLGNTGELFF
>TRBV15|TRBJ2-7
CATSRDPGSYEQYF
>TRBV5-1|TRBJ2-1
CASSLATSGGSYNEQFF
>TRBV21-1|TRBJ2-5
CASSLWGLAGGPETQYF
>TRBV5-4|TRBJ2-3
CASSTEGPAGGWASTDTQYF
>TRBV10-1|TRBJ2-5
CASSESVSQGTQYF
>TRBV5-5|TRBJ2-2
CASSFETGYFGELFF
>TRBV19|TRBJ2-5
CASRTFFGGETQYF
>TRBV6-1|TRBJ2-7
CASSAPTYEQYF
>TRBV7-2|TRBJ2-3
CASSLKARRAGRDTDTQYF
>TRBV18|TRBJ2-3
CASSPNQRTGGLTDTQYF
>TRBV9|TRBJ1-3
CASSVDRGTTSGNTIYF
>TRBV4-3|TRBJ1-4
CASSQDRGTGSYQLFF
>TRBV5-1|TRBJ2-3
CASSLRADTQYF
>TRBV28|TRBJ2-1
CASSFRLAVYNEQFF
>TRBV5-4|TRBJ1-5
CASSPEADGQPQHF
>TRBV28|TRBJ2-3
CASSLTGLKSTDTQYF
>TRBV19|TRBJ1-3
CASSIPQGSSGNTIYF
>TRBV27|TRBJ2-6
CASSFSSGANVLTF
>TRBV5-1|TRBJ2-2
CASSFGRGNTGELFF
>TRBV5-1|TRBJ2-5
CASSLVPTPGQGIRETQYF
>TRBV29-1|TRBJ1-6
CSVIMGGTAFNSPLHF
>TRBV5-1|TRBJ1-3
CASSLEGAASGNTIYF
>TRBV6-5|TRBJ1-3
CASSAWYQGNTIYF
>TRBV28|TRBJ2-1
CASSPGSGGRDNEQFF
>TRBV7-9|TRBJ1-4
CAGNPLKGEKLFF
>TRBV30|TRBJ1-3
CAWSGGPPEAIYF
>TRBV20-1|TRBJ2-1
CSTEGRSEQFF
>TRBV2|TRBJ1-1
CASKGDSRVAEAFF
>TRBV10-2|TRBJ2-3
CASTSTDTQYF
>TRBV11-2|TRBJ1-2
CASSLETRNYGYTF
>TRBV6-1|TRBJ1-5
CASSAETALNQPQHF
>TRBV5-1|TRBJ1-6
CASSFGTDGNSPLHF
>TRBV11-2|TRBJ2-7
CASSSSGTFYEQYF
>TRBV18|TRBJ2-7
CASSRTSGTVYYEQYF
>TRBV30|TRBJ2-2
CAWSVTLGGELFF